Listed below are T cell receptor beta chains from one sample, sequenced in a study of T cells in Graves' hyperthyroidism and ophthalmopathy. TCRdb re-called the multiplex PCR reads with MiXCR, one entry per CDR3 protein. The table records around 560,000 distinct CDR3 sequences, approximately 16% of them present only once. The sample comprised blood. The receptor set was obtained from a woman younger than 35 with Graves' hyperthyroidism. Both conserved end residues are part of each CDR3. The order of the fields is J gene, clone size, D gene, V gene, CDR3 DNA, CDR3 protein. The D gene is left open where the match is weak. Where a row states a size, it is once, few, many or the class of an expanded clone; other rows omit it.

>TRBJ1-4|few|TRBD1|TRBV19
TGTGCCAGTACCGGCCCGGGACAGGTTGAAAAACTGTTTTTT
CASTGPGQVEKLFF
>TRBJ2-1|many|TRBD2|TRBV6-1
TGTGCCAGCAGTTCCCAAAGGGGGACTAGCGGGAGGGTCGAGCAGTTCTTC
CASSSQRGTSGRVEQFF
>TRBJ2-1|-|TRBD2|TRBV6-1
TGTGCCAGCAGTGATGAGGCGAGCGGGGGGGCTTTTCTGTTCTTC
CASSDEASGGAFLFF
>TRBJ1-1|many|-|TRBV12-3/TRBV12-4
TGTGCCAGCAGGCTGACAGGTCGAAACACTGAAGCTTTCTTT
CASRLTGRNTEAFF
>TRBJ2-1|many|TRBD2|TRBV12-3/TRBV12-4
TGTGCCAGCAGGGGACTAGCGGGTACCAATGAGCAGTTCTTC
CASRGLAGTNEQFF
>TRBJ2-3|-|TRBD2|TRBV5-1
TGCGCCAGCAGCTGGGGGACTAGCGGGCCTCGGGATACGCAGTATTTT
CASSWGTSGPRDTQYF
>TRBJ1-1|-|-|TRBV7-9
TGTGCCAGCAGCTTAAGCGCTAGGACTGAAGCTTTCTTT
CASSLSARTEAFF
>TRBJ2-7|-|-|TRBV19
TGTGCCAGTAGCTACGGTAGCTCCTACGAGCAGTACTTC
CASSYGSSYEQYF
>TRBJ2-1|few|TRBD2|TRBV10-3
TGTGCCATCAGTGAGTCGACTAGCGGGGAATCCTACAATGAGCAGTTCTTC
CAISESTSGESYNEQFF
>TRBJ1-2|few|-|TRBV30
TGTGCCTGGAGTGTACGGGCCCTCCATGGCTACACCTTC
CAWSVRALHGYTF
>TRBJ1-5|-|-|TRBV19
TGTGCCAGTAGATACAGCGCCAATCAGCCCCAGCATTTT
CASRYSANQPQHF
>TRBJ2-1|many|-|TRBV2
TGTGCCAGCAGGGTGCGCCAAACAAACTACAATGAGCAGTTCTTC
CASRVRQTNYNEQFF
>TRBJ1-4|many|-|TRBV3-1
TGTGCCAGCAGCCAAGGGGTGGCAACTAATGAAAAACTGTTTTTT
CASSQGVATNEKLFF
>TRBJ1-3|many|-|TRBV12-3/TRBV12-4
TGTGCCAGCAGGCCCAGGAGGCCGCCTGGAAACACCATATATTTT
CASRPRRPPGNTIYF
>TRBJ2-2|few|-|TRBV6-1
TGTGCCGTTATGCGGTTTCGCGGAACCGGGGAGCTGTTTTTT
CAVMRFRGTGELFF
>TRBJ2-5|few|-|TRBV7-6
TGTGCCAGCAGCTTAGAACAGGGAACCCAGTACTTC
CASSLEQGTQYF
>TRBJ2-5|-|TRBD1|TRBV6-6
TGTGCCAGCAGTTACCCAGGACAGGGTTTGGAGACCCAGTACTTC
CASSYPGQGLETQYF
>TRBJ2-3|-|-|TRBV6-2/TRBV6-3
TGTGCCAGCAGTTACCCCTCCCGACTACGGGCAGATACGCAGTATTTT
CASSYPSRLRADTQYF
>TRBJ1-2|few|-|TRBV12-3/TRBV12-4
TGTGCCAGCAGTTTATGGGGTCTATACTATGGCTACACCTTC
CASSLWGLYYGYTF
>TRBJ2-5|many|-|TRBV20-1
TGCAGTGCTATGGAATACCAAGAGACCCAGTACTTC
CSAMEYQETQYF
>TRBJ2-6|-|-|TRBV7-3
TGTGCCAGCAGCTTAAGTAGATCGATCTCTGGGGCCAACGTCCTGACTTTC
CASSLSRSISGANVLTF
>TRBJ1-1|many|-|TRBV7-9
TGTGCCAGCAGCTTAAGGCAGGTACAGAACACTGAAGCTTTCTTT
CASSLRQVQNTEAFF